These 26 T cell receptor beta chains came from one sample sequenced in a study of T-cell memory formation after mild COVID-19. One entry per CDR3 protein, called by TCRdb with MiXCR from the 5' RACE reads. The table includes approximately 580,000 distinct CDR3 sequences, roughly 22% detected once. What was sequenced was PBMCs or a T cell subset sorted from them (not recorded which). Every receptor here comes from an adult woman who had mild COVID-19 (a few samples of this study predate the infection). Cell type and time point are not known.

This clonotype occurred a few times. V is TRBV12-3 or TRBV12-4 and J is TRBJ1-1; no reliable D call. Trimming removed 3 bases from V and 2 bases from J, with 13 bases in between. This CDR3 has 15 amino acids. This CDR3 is CASSFGTVFNTEAFF. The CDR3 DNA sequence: TGTGCCAGCAGTTTCGGAACAGTTTTTAACACTGAAGCTTTCTTT.

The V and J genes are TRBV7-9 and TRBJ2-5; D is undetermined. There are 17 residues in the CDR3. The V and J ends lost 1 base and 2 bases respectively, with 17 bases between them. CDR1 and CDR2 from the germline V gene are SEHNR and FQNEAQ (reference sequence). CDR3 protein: CASSLVGYGPAQETQYF. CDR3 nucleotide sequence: TGTGCCAGCAGCTTAGTGGGATATGGGCCAGCGCAAGAGACCCAGTACTTC.

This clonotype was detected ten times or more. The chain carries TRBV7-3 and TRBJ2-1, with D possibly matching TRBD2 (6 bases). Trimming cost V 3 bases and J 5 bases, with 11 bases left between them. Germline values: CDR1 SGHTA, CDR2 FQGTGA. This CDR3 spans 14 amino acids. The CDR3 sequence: CASSLSAGNNEQFF. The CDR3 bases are TGTGCCAGCAGCTTGTCTGCGGGAAACAATGAGCAGTTCTTC.

The CDR3 DNA reads as TGTGCCAGCAGTTACTCGACGGGCCCAAATTCACCCCTCCACTTT. Translating gives CASSYSTGPNSPLHF. The V gene is TRBV6-5, the J gene TRBJ1-6; D unresolved. V was trimmed by 0 bases and J by 7 bases, leaving 10 bases between them. Germline loops: CDR1 MNHEY, CDR2 SVGAGI. This CDR3 is 15 amino acids long.

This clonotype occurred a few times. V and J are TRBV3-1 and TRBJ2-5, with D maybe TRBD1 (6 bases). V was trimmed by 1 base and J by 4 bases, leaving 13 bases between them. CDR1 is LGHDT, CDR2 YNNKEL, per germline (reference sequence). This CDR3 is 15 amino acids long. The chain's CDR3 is CASSQVRTVAETQYF. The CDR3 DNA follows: TGTGCCAGCAGCCAAGTGAGGACAGTCGCAGAGACCCAGTACTTC.

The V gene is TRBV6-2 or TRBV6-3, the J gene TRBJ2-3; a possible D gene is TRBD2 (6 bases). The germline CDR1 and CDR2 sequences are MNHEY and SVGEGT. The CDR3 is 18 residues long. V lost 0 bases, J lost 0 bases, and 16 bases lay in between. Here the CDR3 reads CASSYSSFSGVSTDTQYF. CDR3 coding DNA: TGTGCCAGCAGTTACTCGAGTTTTAGCGGAGTTAGCACAGATACGCAGTATTTT.

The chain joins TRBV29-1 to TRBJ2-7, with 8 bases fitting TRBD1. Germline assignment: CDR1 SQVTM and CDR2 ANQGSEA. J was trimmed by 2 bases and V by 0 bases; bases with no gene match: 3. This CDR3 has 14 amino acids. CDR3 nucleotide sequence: TGCAGCGTTGAAGATCAGGACAGGGCCTACGAGCAGTACTTC. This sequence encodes CSVEDQDRAYEQYF.

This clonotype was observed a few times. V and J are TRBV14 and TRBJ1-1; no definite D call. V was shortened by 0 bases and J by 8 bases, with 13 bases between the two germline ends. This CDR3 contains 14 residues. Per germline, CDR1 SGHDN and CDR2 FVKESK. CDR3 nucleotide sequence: TGTGCCAGCAGCCAAGATCGGTTAAGCTCCGAAGCTTTCTTT. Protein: CASSQDRLSSEAFF.

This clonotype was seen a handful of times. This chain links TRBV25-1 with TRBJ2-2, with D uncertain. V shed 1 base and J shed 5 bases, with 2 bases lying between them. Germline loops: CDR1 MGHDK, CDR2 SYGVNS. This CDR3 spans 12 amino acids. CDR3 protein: CASSEWTGELFF. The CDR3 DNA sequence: TGTGCCAGCAGTGAATGGACCGGGGAGCTGTTTTTT.

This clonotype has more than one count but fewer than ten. Here the CDR3 reads CASSPPSGSSYNEQFF. CDR3 coding DNA: TGTGCCAGCAGCCCCCCTAGCGGTAGCTCCTACAATGAGCAGTTCTTC. The chain uses TRBV7-9 and TRBJ2-1; TRBD2 aligns across 7 bases. The CDR3 length is 16 residues. Germline V CDR1 and CDR2: SEHNR, FQNEAQ (reference sequence). V was clipped by 5 bases and J by 0 bases; unmatched bases: 7.

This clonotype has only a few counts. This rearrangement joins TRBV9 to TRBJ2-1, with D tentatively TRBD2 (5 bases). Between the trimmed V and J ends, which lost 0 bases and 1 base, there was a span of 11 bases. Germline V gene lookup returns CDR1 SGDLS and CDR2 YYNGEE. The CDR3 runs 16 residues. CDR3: CASSVDPGISYNEQFF. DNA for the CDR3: TGTGCCAGCAGCGTAGACCCCGGGATATCCTACAATGAGCAGTTCTTC.

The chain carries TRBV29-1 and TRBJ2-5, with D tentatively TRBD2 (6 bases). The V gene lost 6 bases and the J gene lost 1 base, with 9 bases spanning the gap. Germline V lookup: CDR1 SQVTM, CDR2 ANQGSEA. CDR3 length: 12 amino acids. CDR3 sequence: CSVRLGQETQYF. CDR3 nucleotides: TGCAGCGTAAGACTAGGCCAAGAGACCCAGTACTTC.

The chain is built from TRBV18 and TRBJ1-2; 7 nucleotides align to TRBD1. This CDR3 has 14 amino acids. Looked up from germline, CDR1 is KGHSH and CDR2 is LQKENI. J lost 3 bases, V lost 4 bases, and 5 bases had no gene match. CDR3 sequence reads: CASSQRQGDYGYTF. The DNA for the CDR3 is TGTGCCAGCTCACAGCGACAGGGTGACTATGGCTACACCTTC.

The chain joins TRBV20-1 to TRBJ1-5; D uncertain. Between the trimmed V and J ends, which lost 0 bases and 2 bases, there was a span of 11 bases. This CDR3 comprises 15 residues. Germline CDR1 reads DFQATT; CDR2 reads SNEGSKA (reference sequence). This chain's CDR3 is CSAREGIGGNQPQHF. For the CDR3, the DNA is TGCAGTGCTAGAGAGGGCATCGGCGGCAATCAGCCCCAGCATTTT.

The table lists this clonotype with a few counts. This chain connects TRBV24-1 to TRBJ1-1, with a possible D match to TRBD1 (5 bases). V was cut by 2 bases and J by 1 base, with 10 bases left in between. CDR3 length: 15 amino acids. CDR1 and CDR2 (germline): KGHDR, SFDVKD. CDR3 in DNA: TGTGCCACCAGTGATTCCCGTGGGGGGAACACTGAAGCTTTCTTT. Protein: CATSDSRGGNTEAFF.

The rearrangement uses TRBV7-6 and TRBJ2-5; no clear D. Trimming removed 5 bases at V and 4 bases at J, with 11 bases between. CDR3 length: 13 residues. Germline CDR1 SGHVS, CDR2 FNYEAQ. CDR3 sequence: CASSPTLGETQYF. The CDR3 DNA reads TGTGCCAGCAGCCCAACTCTAGGAGAGACCCAGTACTTC.

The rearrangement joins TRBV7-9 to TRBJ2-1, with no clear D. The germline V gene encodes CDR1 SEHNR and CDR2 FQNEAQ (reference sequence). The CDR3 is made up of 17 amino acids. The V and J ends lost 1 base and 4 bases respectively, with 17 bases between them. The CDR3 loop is CASSLEQRPGAYNEQFF. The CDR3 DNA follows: TGTGCCAGCAGCTTAGAGCAGCGACCTGGAGCATACAATGAGCAGTTCTTC.

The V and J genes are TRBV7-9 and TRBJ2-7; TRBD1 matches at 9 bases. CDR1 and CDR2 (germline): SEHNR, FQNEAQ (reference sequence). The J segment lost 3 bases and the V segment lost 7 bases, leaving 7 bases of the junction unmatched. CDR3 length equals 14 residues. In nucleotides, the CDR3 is TGTGCCAGCAACCGACAGGGGGGCGGCTACGAGCAGTACTTC. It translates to CASNRQGGGYEQYF. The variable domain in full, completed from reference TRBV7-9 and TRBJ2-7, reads DTGVSQNPRHKITKRGQNVTFRCDPISEHNRLYWYRQTLGQGPEFLTYFQNEAQLEKSRLLSDRFSAERPKGSFSTLEIQRTEQGDSAMYLCASNRQGGGYEQYFGPGTRLTVT.

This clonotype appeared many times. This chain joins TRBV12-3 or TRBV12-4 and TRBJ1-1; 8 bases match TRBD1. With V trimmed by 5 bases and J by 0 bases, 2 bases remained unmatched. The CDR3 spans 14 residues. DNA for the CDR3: TGTGCCAGCAGTCCAGGGGGCGTGAACACTGAAGCTTTCTTT. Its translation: CASSPGGVNTEAFF.

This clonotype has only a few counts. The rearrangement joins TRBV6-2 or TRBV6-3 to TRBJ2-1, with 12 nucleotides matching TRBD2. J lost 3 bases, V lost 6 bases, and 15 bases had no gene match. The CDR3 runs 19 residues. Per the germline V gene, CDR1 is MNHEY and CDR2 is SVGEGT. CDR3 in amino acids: CASSPLTSGSLVYYNEQFF. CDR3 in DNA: TGTGCCAGCAGCCCTCTGACTAGCGGGAGTCTCGTCTACTACAATGAGCAGTTCTTC.

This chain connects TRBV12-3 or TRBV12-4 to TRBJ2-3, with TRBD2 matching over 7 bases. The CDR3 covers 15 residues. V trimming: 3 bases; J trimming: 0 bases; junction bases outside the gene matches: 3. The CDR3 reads CASSFRRGSTDTQYF. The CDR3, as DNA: TGTGCCAGCAGTTTTCGGCGGGGGAGCACAGATACGCAGTATTTT.

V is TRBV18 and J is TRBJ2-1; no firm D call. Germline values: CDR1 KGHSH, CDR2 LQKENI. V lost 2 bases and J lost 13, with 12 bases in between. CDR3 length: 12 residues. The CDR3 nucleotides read TGTGCCAGCTCACCATCTGGAGACGTTCAGTTCTTC. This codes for CASSPSGDVQFF. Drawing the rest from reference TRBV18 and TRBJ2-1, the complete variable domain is NAGVMQNPRHLVRRRGQEARLRCSPMKGHSHVYWYRQLPEEGLKFMVYLQKENIIDESGMPKERFSAEFPKEGPSILRIQQVVRGDSAAYFCASSPSGDVQFFGPGTRLTVL.

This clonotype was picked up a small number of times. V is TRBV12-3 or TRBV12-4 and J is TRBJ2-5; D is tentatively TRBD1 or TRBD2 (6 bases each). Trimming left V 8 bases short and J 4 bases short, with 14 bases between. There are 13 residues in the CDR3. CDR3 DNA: TGTGCCAGCGGGCTAGGGGGAGGAGAGACCCAGTACTTC. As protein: CASGLGGGETQYF.

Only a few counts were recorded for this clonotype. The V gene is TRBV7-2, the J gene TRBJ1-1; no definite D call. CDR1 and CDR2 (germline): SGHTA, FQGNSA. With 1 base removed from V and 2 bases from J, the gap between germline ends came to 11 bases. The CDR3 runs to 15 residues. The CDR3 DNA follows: TGTGCCAGCAGCTTAGGTTATGGTAGCAACACTGAAGCTTTCTTT. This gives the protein CASSLGYGSNTEAFF.

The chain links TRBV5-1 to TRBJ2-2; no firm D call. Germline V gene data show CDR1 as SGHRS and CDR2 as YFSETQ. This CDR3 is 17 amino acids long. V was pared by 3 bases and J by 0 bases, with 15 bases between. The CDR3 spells CASSSSDFWSNTGELFF. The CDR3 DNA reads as TGCGCCAGCAGCTCTTCCGACTTTTGGTCGAACACCGGGGAGCTGTTTTTT.

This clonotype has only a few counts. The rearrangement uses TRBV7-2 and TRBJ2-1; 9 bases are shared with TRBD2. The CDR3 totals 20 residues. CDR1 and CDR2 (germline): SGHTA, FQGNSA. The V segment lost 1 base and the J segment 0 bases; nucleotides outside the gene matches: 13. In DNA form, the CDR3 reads TGTGCCAGCAGCTTAGACGGGCGGGAGGGGGTGTGGAGCTCCTACAATGAGCAGTTCTTC. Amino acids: CASSLDGREGVWSSYNEQFF. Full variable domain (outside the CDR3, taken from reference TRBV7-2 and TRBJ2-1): GAGVSQSPSNKVTEKGKDVELRCDPISGHTALYWYRQSLGQGLEFLIYFQGNSAPDKSGLPSDRFSAERTGGSVSTLTIQRTQQEDSAVYLCASSLDGREGVWSSYNEQFFGPGTRLTVL.